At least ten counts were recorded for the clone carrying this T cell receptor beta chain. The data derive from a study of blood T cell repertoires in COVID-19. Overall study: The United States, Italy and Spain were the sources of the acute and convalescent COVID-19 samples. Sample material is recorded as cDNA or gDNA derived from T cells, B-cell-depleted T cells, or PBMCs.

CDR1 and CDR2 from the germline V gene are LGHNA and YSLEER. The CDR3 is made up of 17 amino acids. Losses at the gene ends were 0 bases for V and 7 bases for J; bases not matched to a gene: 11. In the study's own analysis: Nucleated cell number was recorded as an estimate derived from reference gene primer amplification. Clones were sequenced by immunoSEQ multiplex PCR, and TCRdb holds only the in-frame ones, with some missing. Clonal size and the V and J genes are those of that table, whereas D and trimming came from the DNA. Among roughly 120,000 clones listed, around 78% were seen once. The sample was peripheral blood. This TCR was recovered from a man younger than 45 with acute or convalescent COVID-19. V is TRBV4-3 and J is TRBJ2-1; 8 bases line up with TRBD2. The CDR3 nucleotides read TGCGCCAGCAGCCAAGAGGACCCTGTCGGGGGGGTGAATGAGCAGTTCTTC. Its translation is CASSQEDPVGGVNEQFF.